This T cell receptor beta chain was identified during a study of shared clonotypes between healthy human individuals. Here immunoSEQ multiplex PCR was the method, and the copy in TCRdb shows in-frame clones only, minus some. The table lists about a million clones, approximately 75% of them singletons, with about 0.94% in the top ten. Note on this clone: Its matching antigen is unknown.

Germline-derived CDR1 and CDR2 are SGHTA and FQGNSA. V was pared by 1 base and J by 2 bases, with 8 bases between. The CDR3 runs to 14 residues. Whole-study results and caveats: Non-shared clonotypes had lower generation probabilities than clonotypes shared by all four sorted-subset donors. Researchers found naive subsets generally carried larger estimated richness than memory subsets.

The chain has TRBV7-2 and TRBJ1-2; no definite D call. The sample was memory CD4+ T cells from PBMCs. The subset is: CD45RA-negative fraction. The TCR was taken from a man younger than 30 in good health. Some clones in this sample may be carry-over from other donors' samples. The CDR3 is CASSLDVFNYGYTF. The CDR3 region has the DNA TGTGCCAGCAGCTTAGATGTTTTCAACTATGGCTACACCTTC. The full variable domain, rest sourced from reference TRBV7-2 and TRBJ1-2, is GAGVSQSPSNKVTEKGKDVELRCDPISGHTALYWYRQSLGQGLEFLIYFQGNSAPDKSGLPSDRFSAERTGGSVSTLTIQRTQQEDSAVYLCASSLDVFNYGYTFGSGTRLTVV.